The rows below give T cell receptor beta chains drawn from one sample of a study of CD8 T cells in ankylosing spondylitis. TCRdb re-called the 5' RACE reads through MiXCR, storing one row per CDR3 protein. The sample lists about 150,000 distinct CDR3 sequences; more than 40% were seen once. The specimen sequenced was synovial fluid, either unsorted or a sorted T cell fraction (not recorded which). The source is a male donor with ankylosing spondylitis. Each CDR3 is given without its conserved first and last residue. Size is omitted from some rows. Given values are once, few, many or a class for expanded clones.

TRBV9	few	TRBJ2-1	ASSVEETSGRPEQF
TRBV5-1	few	TRBJ2-1	ASSTRTGIAYNEQF
TRBV5-1	NA	TRBJ2-3	ASSLLGLPFLDTQY
TRBV6-1	NA	TRBJ2-1	ASRQDYGWGRQF
TRBV7-9	many	TRBJ1-5	ASSPMGGAQPQH
TRBV10-3	NA	TRBJ1-2	AISGPLVEYGYT
TRBV12-3/TRBV12-4	few	TRBJ2-7	ASTPGGTSSYEQY
TRBV5-1	few	TRBJ1-2	ASSDPHRDGYT
TRBV7-9	once	TRBJ1-2	ASSATSDRPPYGYT
TRBV14	NA	TRBJ2-5	ASSQVLQDRMQETQY
TRBV18	NA	TRBJ2-5	ASSPVFISGGRQETQY
TRBV7-9	NA	TRBJ2-1	ASSLGTSGDYNEQF
TRBV24-1	few	TRBJ2-5	ATSAGTSRPQY
TRBV10-3	NA	TRBJ2-3	AISYFWTGVTDTQY
TRBV29-1	NA	TRBJ2-3	SVELAEITDTQY
TRBV13	NA	TRBJ2-1	ASIGTAYNEQF
TRBV12-3/TRBV12-4	few	TRBJ2-7	ASSPGTGIREQY
TRBV7-2	NA	TRBJ2-2	ASSLVEAGELF
TRBV27	NA	TRBJ1-2	ASSFQNGLGIEGYT
TRBV11-3	few	TRBJ2-1	ASSLVTAPKYEQF
TRBV7-9	NA	TRBJ1-1	ASSAPGDTEAF
TRBV12-3/TRBV12-4	NA	TRBJ2-3	ASSLVVNRADTQY
TRBV28	NA	TRBJ2-7	ASSLFWGREQY
TRBV5-5	NA	TRBJ1-2	ASSLTWDRYGYT
TRBV6-6	NA	TRBJ2-3	ASSYISPDTQY
TRBV7-2	NA	TRBJ2-7	ASSPGLAVDYEQY
TRBV11-2	NA	TRBJ2-7	ASSLPDGDYEQY
TRBV7-2	NA	TRBJ1-1	ASSFSPLLFEAF
TRBV5-1	few	TRBJ1-1	ASSLVRWDRGGPHTEAF
TRBV12-3/TRBV12-4	NA	TRBJ2-7	ASSFPRAKSYEQY
TRBV10-3	few	TRBJ2-6	AISDLGVADTGANVLT
TRBV18	NA	TRBJ2-3	ASSPRARGTQY
TRBV27	NA	TRBJ2-7	ASSLREREAYEQY
TRBV11-2	NA	TRBJ1-2	ASSTGTGANYGYT
TRBV11-3	many	TRBJ2-3	ASSLRTGETDTQY
TRBV28	few	TRBJ2-7	ASTPTWGSSYEQY
TRBV6-2/TRBV6-3	few	TRBJ2-1	ASSPGQSYNEQF
TRBV10-3	NA	TRBJ2-7	AIKEGSRVDEQY
TRBV28	NA	TRBJ2-1	ASIPLFSGRDEQF
TRBV11-1	NA	TRBJ2-5	ASSSTGTNLGPRETQY
TRBV5-1	NA	TRBJ2-1	ASSVVQGAYNEQF
TRBV6-5	few	TRBJ1-2	ASSPGLSGGYT
TRBV20-1	NA	TRBJ1-1	SASTLGGAEAF
TRBV7-2	few	TRBJ2-7	ASRLTGSGYEQY
TRBV6-1	NA	TRBJ2-1	ASSPSGSIQLYNEQF
TRBV7-2	NA	TRBJ2-7	ASSLDGGGPYEQY
TRBV28	NA	TRBJ2-3	ASSFLRSSDTQY
TRBV27	many	TRBJ2-7	ASSPSRDNYDEQY
TRBV5-1	NA	TRBJ2-7	ASSLTTGAGPLREQY
TRBV20-1	few	TRBJ2-5	SARRALQGTQY
TRBV29-1	many	TRBJ2-1	SLRGGSSYNEQF
TRBV10-3	few	TRBJ2-1	AISESNASGDNNEQF
TRBV9	NA	TRBJ1-2	ASTKGRRNINYGYT
TRBV11-2	few	TRBJ1-1	ASSLGGSWTEAF
TRBV12-3/TRBV12-4	few	TRBJ2-5	ASSLVPETQY
TRBV7-9	NA	TRBJ2-7	ASSLDGSYEQY
TRBV3-1	NA	TRBJ2-7	ASGVQFTYEQY